These 5 T cell receptor beta chains share one sample of origin, sequenced in a study of T-cell memory formation after mild COVID-19. TCRdb redid the calling of the 5' RACE reads with MiXCR, one entry per CDR3 protein. The sample has around 370,000 distinct CDR3 sequences, under 25% seen once. Sequences were obtained from PBMCs or a T cell subset sorted from them (not recorded which). These receptors all come from an adult woman who had mild COVID-19 (a few samples of this study predate the infection). Cell type and time point are not known.

This clonotype was seen a handful of times. The chain has TRBV6-5 and TRBJ2-4; 9 bases fit TRBD2. The germline gives CDR1 MNHEY, CDR2 SVGAGI. Losses at the gene ends were 3 bases for V and 2 bases for J; bases not matched to a gene: 2. This CDR3 comprises 15 residues. CDR3 DNA: TGTGCCAGCAGTTATACTAGCGGGCCCAAAAACATTCAGTACTTC. This translates into CASSYTSGPKNIQYF.

The sample holds a few counts of this clonotype. This sequence joins TRBV12-3 or TRBV12-4 and TRBJ1-2; TRBD1 is a possible D gene (5 bases). Trimming removed 4 bases at V and 4 bases at J, with 13 bases between. The CDR3 has 14 residues. CDR3 nucleotides: TGTGCCAGCAGTTCCACGGGGGGTGCCTATGGCTACACCTTC. It codes for CASSSTGGAYGYTF.

V and J are TRBV27 and TRBJ2-2; 11 nucleotides line up with TRBD2. V was pared by 7 bases and J by 12 bases, with 13 bases of the junction left unmatched. This CDR3 has 15 amino acids. Germline CDR1 is MNHEY and CDR2 is SMNVEV (reference sequence). CDR3 in amino acids: CASNSGTSGPEKLFF. The DNA for the CDR3 is TGTGCCAGCAATTCTGGGACTAGCGGACCCGAGAAGCTGTTTTTT.

The sample holds one count of this clonotype. This rearrangement joins TRBV6-5 to TRBJ2-1; D may be TRBD1 (5 bases). CDR1 and CDR2 from the germline V gene are MNHEY and SVGAGI. The CDR3 consists of 16 residues. The ends were cut back, 6 bases at V and 0 bases at J, with 15 bases in the middle. The CDR3 sequence is CASSRVWGASYNEQFF. The CDR3 DNA is TGTGCCAGCAGCCGTGTTTGGGGCGCCTCCTACAATGAGCAGTTCTTC.

There are a few counts of this clonotype. V and J are TRBV20-1 and TRBJ1-1; tentative D call: TRBD1 (5 bases). The germline V and J ends were trimmed by 5 bases and 4 bases, with 14 bases remaining between them. CDR3 length: 13 residues. CDR1 DFQATT and CDR2 SNEGSKA come from the germline V gene (reference sequence). This CDR3 reads CSAGGRLGTEAFF. The CDR3 DNA follows: TGCAGTGCTGGGGGACGGTTGGGCACTGAAGCTTTCTTT.